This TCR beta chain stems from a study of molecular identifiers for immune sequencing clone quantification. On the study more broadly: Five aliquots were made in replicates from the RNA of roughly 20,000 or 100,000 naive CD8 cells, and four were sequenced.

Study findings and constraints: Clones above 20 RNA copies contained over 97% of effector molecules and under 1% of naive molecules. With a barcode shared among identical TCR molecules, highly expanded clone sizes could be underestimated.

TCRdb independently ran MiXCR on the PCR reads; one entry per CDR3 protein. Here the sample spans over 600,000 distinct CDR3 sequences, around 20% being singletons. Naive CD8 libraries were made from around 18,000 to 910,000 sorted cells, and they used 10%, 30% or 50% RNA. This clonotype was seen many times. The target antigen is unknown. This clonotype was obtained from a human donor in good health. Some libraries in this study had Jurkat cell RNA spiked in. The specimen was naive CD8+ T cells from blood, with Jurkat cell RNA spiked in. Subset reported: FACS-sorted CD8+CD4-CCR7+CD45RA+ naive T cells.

The CDR3 nucleotides read TGCGCCAGCAGCCAAGGACCGGGACAGAATAATTCACCCCTCCACTTT. Its translation: CASSQGPGQNNSPLHF. The J gene is TRBJ1-6, the V gene TRBV4-3; TRBD1 agrees at 7 bases. Germline V gene lookup returns CDR1 LGHNA and CDR2 YSLEER. This CDR3 comprises 16 residues. V trimming: 1 base; J trimming: 5 bases; junction bases outside the gene matches: 5.